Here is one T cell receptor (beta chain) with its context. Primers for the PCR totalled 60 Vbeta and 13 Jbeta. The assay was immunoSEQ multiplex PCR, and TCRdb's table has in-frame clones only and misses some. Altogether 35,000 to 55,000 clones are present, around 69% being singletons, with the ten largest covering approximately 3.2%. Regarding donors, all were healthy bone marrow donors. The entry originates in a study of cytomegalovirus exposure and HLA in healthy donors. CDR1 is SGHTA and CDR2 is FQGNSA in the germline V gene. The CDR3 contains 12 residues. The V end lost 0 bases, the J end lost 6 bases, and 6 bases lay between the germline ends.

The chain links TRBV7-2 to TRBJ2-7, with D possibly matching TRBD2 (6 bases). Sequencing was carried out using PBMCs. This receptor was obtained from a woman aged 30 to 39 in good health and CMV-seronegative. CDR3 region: CASSLARGEQYF. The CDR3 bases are TGTGCCAGCAGCTTAGCGCGGGGCGAGCAGTACTTC. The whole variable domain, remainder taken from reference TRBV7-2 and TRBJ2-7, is GAGVSQSPSNKVTEKGKDVELRCDPISGHTALYWYRQSLGQGLEFLIYFQGNSAPDKSGLPSDRFSAERTGGSVSTLTIQRTQQEDSAVYLCASSLARGEQYFGPGTRLTVT.